The 30 T cell receptor beta chains listed next were all sequenced from one sample in a study of cytomegalovirus exposure and HLA in healthy donors. The PCR had 60 Vbeta and 13 Jbeta primers. Sequencing was performed with immunoSEQ multiplex PCR; in TCRdb, only in-frame clones are kept and a portion is missing. The sample lists 200,000 to 250,000 clones; more than 75% were seen once. The sample comprised PBMCs. These receptor sequences come from a human donor in good health.

A few counts support this clone. This chain joins TRBV28 and TRBJ1-3; 8 bases are shared with TRBD1. V lost 10 bases, J lost 4 bases, and 9 bases stayed unmatched. The CDR3 totals 14 residues. Per the germline V gene, CDR1 is MDHEN and CDR2 is SYDVKM. The CDR3 spells CAITGGMRGNTIYF. CDR3 bases: TGTGCCATCACAGGGGGAATGAGAGGAAACACCATATATTTT.

In this sample, this clone turned up once. The chain joins TRBV29-1 to TRBJ2-6, with D unclear. The V and J ends lost 7 bases and 3 bases respectively, with 13 bases between them. The CDR3 is made up of 14 amino acids. Germline CDR1 reads SQVTM; CDR2 reads ANQGSEA. CDR3 protein: CSALVGGGANVLTF. The CDR3 DNA reads as TGCAGCGCCCTAGTGGGTGGTGGGGCCAACGTCCTGACTTTC.

V is TRBV7-2 and J is TRBJ2-7; weak D call: TRBD2 (5 bases). Germline CDR1 is SGHTA and CDR2 is FQGNSA. This CDR3 region has 15 residues. The germline V and J ends were trimmed by 5 bases and 0 bases, with 14 bases remaining between them. The DNA for the CDR3 is TGTGCCAGCAGCCCCGGCAGCGGAAGCTCCTACGAGCAGTACTTC. Encoded protein: CASSPGSGSSYEQYF.

The J gene is TRBJ1-2, the V gene TRBV7-8; D might be TRBD1 (5 bases). The germline CDR1 and CDR2 sequences are SGHVS and FQNEAQ. Trimming left V 5 bases short and J 8 bases short, with 24 bases between. This CDR3 is 16 amino acids long. CDR3 loop: CASSAPAKDSVGGYTF. The CDR3 DNA is TGTGCCAGCAGCGCGCCCGCAAAAGACAGCGTCGGGGGCTACACCTTC.

V is TRBV5-4 and J is TRBJ1-4; TRBD1 aligns across 11 bases. V lost 3 bases and J lost 7; bases outside the gene matches: 5. The CDR3 spans 15 residues. CDR1 is SGHNT and CDR2 is YYREEE in the germline V gene (reference sequence). The CDR3 loop is CASSSRDRGSEKLFF. CDR3 nucleotides: TGTGCCAGCAGCTCCCGGGACAGGGGGAGTGAAAAACTGTTTTTT.

The chain carries TRBV4-2 and TRBJ2-3; D is possibly TRBD1 (6 bases). The V and J ends lost 3 bases and 1 base respectively, with 17 bases between them. This CDR3 region has 17 residues. CDR1 and CDR2 (germline): LGHNA, YNFKEQ. The CDR3 loop reads CASSQGASGSRTDTQYF. The CDR3 DNA reads TGTGCCAGCAGCCAGGGGGCGAGTGGAAGTCGCACAGATACGCAGTATTTT.

The chain combines TRBV7-9 with TRBJ2-5; no reliable D call. Trimming stripped 5 bases from V and 4 bases from J, with 8 bases between. Germline V gives CDR1 SEHNR, CDR2 FQNEAQ (reference sequence). The CDR3 sequence is 12 residues long. Written as DNA, the CDR3 is TGTGCCAGCAGCCCGACGGGAGAGACCCAGTACTTC. As protein: CASSPTGETQYF.

CDR3 nucleotide sequence: TGTGCCAGCAGTTACCAGGGGGCGGTAGGTCAGCCCCAGCATTTT. It yields the protein CASSYQGAVGQPQHF. This rearrangement joins TRBV6-5 to TRBJ1-5, with 8 bases matching TRBD1. Trimming cost V 2 bases and J 6 bases; bases outside gene matches: 6. Germline CDR1 MNHEY, CDR2 SVGAGI. The CDR3 length is 15 residues.

DNA of the CDR3: TGCGCCAGCAGCGCCCGGGGATCAAGCTACGAGCAGTACTTC. This codes for CASSARGSSYEQYF. The chain links TRBV5-1 to TRBJ2-7; tentatively, D is TRBD2 (5 bases). Trimming took off 4 bases at V and 3 bases at J, with 14 bases between the two ends. The CDR3 loop spans 14 amino acids. Looked up from germline, CDR1 is SGHRS and CDR2 is YFSETQ.

The rearrangement links TRBV7-8 to TRBJ1-5; D is possibly TRBD1 (5 bases). The CDR3 runs 16 residues. CDR1 is SGHVS and CDR2 is FQNEAQ in the germline V gene. V lost 0 bases and J 3 bases, leaving 12 bases between the germline ends. The DNA for the CDR3 is TGTGCCAGCAGCTTAGCGAATGGGGCGAACAATCAGCCCCAGCATTTT. It yields the protein CASSLANGANNQPQHF.

For this clone: The junction departs from germline at one end; a sequencing error may be responsible. The chain employs TRBV7-9 and TRBJ2-7; TRBD2 might be the D (6 bases). The CDR3 extends over 14 amino acids. Germline V lookup: CDR1 SEHNR, CDR2 FQNEAQ (reference sequence). The CDR3 protein is CSSSPFGGTYEQYF. DNA for the CDR3: TGTTCCAGCAGCCCCTTTGGGGGGACCTACGAGCAGTACTTC.

The genes are TRBV30 and TRBJ2-7; 8 bases agree with TRBD1. CDR1 and CDR2 (germline): GTSNPN, SVGIG (reference sequence). Trimming cost V 5 bases and J 2 bases; bases outside gene matches: 5. This CDR3 region has 13 residues. DNA of the CDR3: TGTGCCTGGCAGGGGGCTTGGGCCTACGAGCAGTACTTC. Amino acid sequence: CAWQGAWAYEQYF.

The chain carries TRBV5-4 and TRBJ1-3, with 7 bases aligning to TRBD1. The CDR3 covers 19 residues. V shed 2 bases, J shed 2 bases, and the junction held 16 bases outside the gene matches. Germline CDR1 SGHNT, CDR2 YYREEE (reference sequence). The DNA for the CDR3 is TGTGCCAGCAGCTTACTGAAGGGAATTGACAGGGAGCCTGGAAACACCATATATTTT. The encoded protein is CASSLLKGIDREPGNTIYF.

V gene TRBV7-9 combines with J gene TRBJ2-2; D may be TRBD2 (5 bases). This CDR3 contains 14 residues. Germline lookup yields CDR1 SEHNR and CDR2 FQNEAQ (reference sequence). Trimming removed 3 bases from V and 6 bases from J, with 11 bases in between. The CDR3 protein is CASSFTGSAGELFF. The CDR3, as DNA: TGTGCCAGCAGCTTTACGGGGTCTGCCGGGGAGCTGTTTTTT. Full variable domain (rest looked up from reference TRBV7-9 and TRBJ2-2): DTGVSQNPRHKITKRGQNVTFRCDPISEHNRLYWYRQTLGQGPEFLTYFQNEAQLEKSRLLSDRFSAERPKGSFSTLEIQRTEQGDSAMYLCASSFTGSAGELFFGEGSRLTVL.

CDR3 DNA: TGTGCCAGCAGCCCCCAGAACCGAGATACGCAGTATTTT. Its protein product is CASSPQNRDTQYF. The V and J genes are TRBV14 and TRBJ2-3; D is undetermined. Trimming removed 4 bases at V and 5 bases at J, with 10 bases between. The germline V gene has CDR1 SGHDN and CDR2 FVKESK. This CDR3 comprises 13 residues.

This chain links TRBV5-1 with TRBJ1-5, with D uncertain. This CDR3 is 13 amino acids long. In germline, CDR1 is SGHRS, CDR2 YFSETQ. V was cut by 0 bases and J by 7 bases, with 8 bases left in between. The CDR3 DNA is TGCGCCAGCAGCTTGGAAGGGAGACAGCCCCAGCATTTT. Translation gives CASSLEGRQPQHF.

This chain links TRBV6-5 with TRBJ1-2; the match to TRBD1 covers 7 bases. J lost 7 bases, V lost 4 bases, and 12 bases had no gene match. The CDR3 sequence is 15 residues long. Per germline, CDR1 MNHEY and CDR2 SVGAGI. The CDR3 DNA reads TGTGCCAGCAGTTCATACAGGGGACATATCGGTGGCTACACCTTC. Protein product: CASSSYRGHIGGYTF.

This clone was seen more than once but under ten times. The rearrangement uses TRBV7-2 and TRBJ1-1; a possible D gene is TRBD1 (5 bases). The V end was cut by 11 bases, the J end by 4 bases, with 17 bases between. Germline V gives CDR1 SGHTA, CDR2 FQGNSA. The CDR3 is 13 amino acids. In DNA, the CDR3 is TGTGCCGGCTCCCGGGGGGTTGGCACTGAAGCTTTCTTT. Encoded protein: CAGSRGVGTEAFF.

The gene calls are TRBV21-1 and TRBJ2-2; TRBD2, as called in the table, went unchecked against the DNA. TRBV21-1 is marked as a pseudogene. The CDR3 runs 13 residues. The CDR3 nucleotides read TGTGCCAGCTTTAGCGGGGCCACCGGGGAGCTGTTTTTT. This translates into CASFSGATGELFF.

The J gene is TRBJ2-7, the V gene TRBV7-2, with a tentative D call TRBD1 (5 bases). Germline V gene data show CDR1 as SGHTA and CDR2 as FQGNSA. The length of the CDR3 is 11 residues. Trimming removed 5 bases at V and 5 bases at J, with 7 bases between. In DNA form, the CDR3 reads TGTGCCAGCAGCGCCAGGGACGAGCAGTACTTC. Protein: CASSARDEQYF.

The chain couples TRBV29-1 to TRBJ2-3; possibly TRBD1 for D (5 bases). The CDR3 spans 14 residues. The V gene's germline CDR1 is SQVTM and CDR2 ANQGSEA. The V and J ends lost 3 bases and 2 bases respectively, with 12 bases between them. CDR3 protein: CSVEQGRITDTQYF. The CDR3 coding sequence is TGCAGCGTTGAGCAGGGTCGAATCACAGATACGCAGTATTTT.

This chain connects TRBV7-9 to TRBJ1-3; tentatively, D is TRBD1 (6 bases). V was cut by 5 bases and J by 4 bases, with 15 bases left in between. The germline CDR1 and CDR2 sequences are SEHNR and FQNEAQ (reference sequence). This CDR3 is built from 15 residues. CDR3 nucleotides: TGTGCCAGCAGCCCCCAGGGGACGAGCGGAAACACCATATATTTT. This translates into CASSPQGTSGNTIYF.

The chain recombines TRBV18 with TRBJ1-5, with 7 bases identical to TRBD1. V trimming: 3 bases; J trimming: 5 bases; junction bases outside the gene matches: 7. The CDR3 has 15 amino acids. Looked up from germline, CDR1 is KGHSH and CDR2 is LQKENI. This chain's CDR3 is CASSPRQGFDQPQHF. As DNA, the CDR3 is TGTGCCAGCTCACCCAGACAGGGCTTCGATCAGCCCCAGCATTTT.

The gene calls are TRBV11-2 and TRBJ2-7, with TRBD2 matching 12 bases. With 0 bases clipped from V and 5 bases from J, the junction kept 5 bases outside the gene matches. Germline V lookup: CDR1 SGHAT, CDR2 FQNNGV. CDR3 size: 16 residues. The CDR3 is CASSLDPTSGSHEQYF. The CDR3 DNA follows: TGTGCCAGCAGCTTAGATCCGACTAGCGGGAGTCACGAGCAGTACTTC.

The chain couples TRBV19 to TRBJ2-1, with TRBD1 identical over 8 bases. V shed 7 bases and J 6 bases; nucleotides not matched to a gene: 11. Per the germline V gene, CDR1 is LNHDA and CDR2 is SQIVND (reference sequence). The CDR3 has 15 residues. The DNA of the CDR3 is TGTGCCAGTAAGTCCAGGGGGCAAGTGGTCAATGAGCAGTTCTTC. Its translation is CASKSRGQVVNEQFF.

The CDR3 coding sequence is TGTGCCAGCAGTACATCAGCGGGAGGTACCTACGAGCAGTACTTC. As protein: CASSTSAGGTYEQYF. This rearrangement joins TRBV6-6 to TRBJ2-7; 9 bases fit TRBD2. The CDR3 runs 15 residues. The germline CDR1 and CDR2 sequences are MNHNY and SVGAGI (reference sequence). The junction had 7 bases not matched to a gene; V was cut back by 5 bases and J by 2 bases.

The chain employs TRBV15 and TRBJ2-5; maybe TRBD2 (5 bases). Looked up from germline, CDR1 is LNHNV and CDR2 is YYDKDF (reference sequence). The CDR3 runs 13 residues. V was cut by 4 bases and J by 5 bases, with 11 bases left in between. The CDR3 reads CATSIRTRETQYF. DNA for the CDR3: TGTGCCACCAGCATCAGGACTCGGGAGACCCAGTACTTC.

This chain joins TRBV6-5 and TRBJ2-1; weak D call: TRBD1 (6 bases). Looked up from germline, CDR1 is MNHEY and CDR2 is SVGAGI. The ends were cut back, 6 bases at V and 4 bases at J, with 16 bases in the middle. This CDR3 contains 15 residues. CDR3 in amino acids: CASSKYGTMYNEQFF. The CDR3, as DNA: TGTGCCAGCAGCAAGTACGGGACAATGTACAATGAGCAGTTCTTC.

The rearrangement uses TRBV6-1 and TRBJ2-5, with D maybe TRBD2 (6 bases). Trimming took off 2 bases at V and 2 bases at J, with 27 bases between the two ends. The germline CDR1 and CDR2 sequences are MNHNS and SASEGT. This CDR3 is built from 20 residues. The CDR3 sequence is CASSESGGGGTLARQETQYF. Written as DNA, the CDR3 is TGTGCCAGCAGTGAAAGTGGAGGTGGGGGGACTCTAGCGAGGCAAGAGACCCAGTACTTC.

V is TRBV13 and J is TRBJ2-2; 10 bases map to TRBD2. The CDR3 loop spans 15 amino acids. Losses at the gene ends were 5 bases for V and 4 bases for J; bases not matched to a gene: 4. Germline V gives CDR1 PRHDT, CDR2 FYEKMQ (reference sequence). The CDR3 DNA sequence: TGTGCCAGCAGCACCGGGACTAGCGTCACCGGGGAGCTGTTTTTT. Amino acid sequence: CASSTGTSVTGELFF. The whole variable domain, remainder taken from reference TRBV13 and TRBJ2-2, is AAGVIQSPRHLIKEKRETATLKCYPIPRHDTVYWYQQGPGQDPQFLISFYEKMQSDKGSIPDRFSAQQFSDYHSELNMSSLELGDSALYFCASSTGTSVTGELFFGEGSRLTVL.